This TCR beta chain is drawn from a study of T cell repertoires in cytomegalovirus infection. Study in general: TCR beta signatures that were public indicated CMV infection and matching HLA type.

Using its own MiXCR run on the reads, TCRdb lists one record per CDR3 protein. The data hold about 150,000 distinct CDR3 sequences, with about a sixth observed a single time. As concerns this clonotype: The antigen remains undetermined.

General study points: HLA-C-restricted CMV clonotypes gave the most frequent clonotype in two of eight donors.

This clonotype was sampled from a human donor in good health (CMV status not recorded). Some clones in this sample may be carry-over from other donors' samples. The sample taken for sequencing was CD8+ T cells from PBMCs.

The CDR3 sequence: CASSLPGTAVSYEQYF. The CDR3 DNA is TGTGCCAGCAGTTTGCCCGGGACAGCGGTCTCCTACGAGCAGTACTTC. The rearrangement joins TRBV28 to TRBJ2-7; 7 nucleotides match TRBD1. The germline V gene encodes CDR1 MDHEN and CDR2 SYDVKM. The CDR3 loop spans 16 amino acids. J gave up 0 bases and V 3 bases, and 8 bases lay outside the gene matches.